Listed below are T cell receptor beta chains from one sample, sequenced in a study of cytotoxic CD8 clonotypes in ibrutinib-treated CLL. This table comes from immunoSEQ multiplex PCR, and its TCRdb copy is limited to in-frame clones, with some not included. Here the sample spans approximately 32,000 clones, about 70% being singletons. This specimen consisted of PBMCs, obtained before ibrutinib treatment. Receptors were obtained from a human donor with chronic lymphocytic leukemia. CDR3s include the opening cysteine and the closing phenylalanine or tryptophan. A D gene is named only where the DNA matches it firmly. The size of a clone is reported for some rows only, either as once, few or many, or as a class for expanded clones.

d_gene: .
v_gene: TRBV27
j_gene: TRBJ2-7
abundance: .
CDR3nt: TGTGCCAGCAGTTTATCAGGTTACGAGCAGTACTTC
CDR3aa: CASSLSGYEQYF

d_gene: .
v_gene: TRBV6-5
j_gene: TRBJ2-5
abundance: .
CDR3nt: TGTGCCAGCAGCCCCTCGGGCGGATCAGGGGAGACCCAGTACTTC
CDR3aa: CASSPSGGSGETQYF

d_gene: .
v_gene: TRBV7-2
j_gene: TRBJ2-1
abundance: few
CDR3nt: TGTGCCAGCAGCCCCCACGGGAATATTATCAATGAGCAGTTCTTC
CDR3aa: CASSPHGNIINEQFF

d_gene: .
v_gene: TRBV27
j_gene: TRBJ2-7
abundance: .
CDR3nt: TGTGCCAGCAGTTTATCTTTGGGGTTCTTATCCTACGAGCAGTACTTC
CDR3aa: CASSLSLGFLSYEQYF

d_gene: .
v_gene: TRBV6-4
j_gene: TRBJ1-2
abundance: .
CDR3nt: TGTGCCAGCAGTGACTCGGCAGCCGGCTATGGCTACACCTTC
CDR3aa: CASSDSAAGYGYTF

d_gene: .
v_gene: TRBV30
j_gene: TRBJ1-6
abundance: .
CDR3nt: TGTGCCTGGAGTGTCCAGGCTTCGGATAATTCACCCCTCCACTTT
CDR3aa: CAWSVQASDNSPLHF

d_gene: .
v_gene: TRBV5-4
j_gene: TRBJ1-6
abundance: .
CDR3nt: TGTGCCAGCAGTAGGATGAGTGAGGATCCACCCCTCCACTTT
CDR3aa: CASSRMSEDPPLHF

d_gene: TRBD1
v_gene: TRBV25-1
j_gene: TRBJ1-2
abundance: few
CDR3nt: TGTGCCAGCAAAGACCCGGGACAGTACTACACCTTC
CDR3aa: CASKDPGQYYTF

d_gene: TRBD1
v_gene: TRBV6-1
j_gene: TRBJ1-5
abundance: .
CDR3nt: TGTGCCAGCACCGGGACAGGGATTCAGCCCCAGCATTTT
CDR3aa: CASTGTGIQPQHF

d_gene: .
v_gene: TRBV5-1
j_gene: TRBJ2-7
abundance: .
CDR3nt: TGCGCCAGCAGCTCGGGTGGTGGGTTTGGCGAGCAGTACTTC
CDR3aa: CASSSGGGFGEQYF

d_gene: TRBD1
v_gene: TRBV7-9
j_gene: TRBJ2-5
abundance: .
CDR3nt: TGTGCCAGCAGCTGGACAGGGGTGGGCGAGACCCAGTACTTC
CDR3aa: CASSWTGVGETQYF

d_gene: .
v_gene: TRBV30
j_gene: TRBJ2-7
abundance: .
CDR3nt: TGTGCCTGGAGTGTACTCCCCCGAGCCTACGAGCAGTACTTC
CDR3aa: CAWSVLPRAYEQYF

d_gene: .
v_gene: TRBV7-9
j_gene: TRBJ2-1
abundance: once
CDR3nt: TGTGCCAGCAGCAAGGAGGGCCCCCACAATGAGCAGTTCTTC
CDR3aa: CASSKEGPHNEQFF

d_gene: .
v_gene: TRBV7-2
j_gene: TRBJ2-5
abundance: .
CDR3nt: TGTGCCAGCAGCTTAGGTTACCAAGAGACCCAGTACTTC
CDR3aa: CASSLGYQETQYF

d_gene: .
v_gene: TRBV27
j_gene: TRBJ1-6
abundance: few
CDR3nt: TGTGCCAGCAGTTTTATCGACAGCCAGAATTCACCCCTCCACTTT
CDR3aa: CASSFIDSQNSPLHF

d_gene: .
v_gene: TRBV27
j_gene: TRBJ2-1
abundance: .
CDR3nt: TGTGCCAGCAGTTTAACCCCCTTGACAGGGTCCGACAGCGGGAGACACAATGAGCAGTTCTTC
CDR3aa: CASSLTPLTGSDSGRHNEQFF

d_gene: TRBD1
v_gene: TRBV25-1
j_gene: TRBJ1-4
abundance: .
CDR3nt: TGTGCCAGCAGGGGACAGGGAAACGAAAAACTGTTTTTT
CDR3aa: CASRGQGNEKLFF

d_gene: TRBD2
v_gene: TRBV11-3
j_gene: TRBJ2-5
abundance: once
CDR3nt: TGTGCCAGCAGCCGGGGGGTCCAAGAGACCCAGTACTTC
CDR3aa: CASSRGVQETQYF

d_gene: .
v_gene: TRBV11-3
j_gene: TRBJ1-3
abundance: .
CDR3nt: TGTGCCAGCAGCTTAGGTGGGACAACTGGAAACACCATATATTTT
CDR3aa: CASSLGGTTGNTIYF

d_gene: .
v_gene: TRBV5-1
j_gene: TRBJ2-1
abundance: .
CDR3nt: TGCGCCAGCAGCTCCGCCGGGACCACCTACAATGAGCAGTTCTTC
CDR3aa: CASSSAGTTYNEQFF

d_gene: TRBD1
v_gene: TRBV25-1
j_gene: TRBJ2-7
abundance: .
CDR3nt: TGTGCCAGCGCAGGCCACACAGGGGGCTCAGGCGAGCAGTACTTC
CDR3aa: CASAGHTGGSGEQYF

d_gene: .
v_gene: TRBV5-5
j_gene: TRBJ1-2
abundance: .
CDR3nt: TGTGCCAGCAGCTTGGAGCCTTCCCTGGGCTATGGCTACACCTTC
CDR3aa: CASSLEPSLGYGYTF

d_gene: .
v_gene: TRBV15
j_gene: TRBJ1-4
abundance: .
CDR3nt: TGTGCCACCAGCAGAGCAATAGGGAGTCTGTTTTTT
CDR3aa: CATSRAIGSLFF

d_gene: TRBD2
v_gene: TRBV2
j_gene: TRBJ2-7
abundance: .
CDR3nt: TGTGCCAGCAGCGATGACCTAGCGGGAGGAGCGGACGAGCAGTACTTC
CDR3aa: CASSDDLAGGADEQYF

d_gene: .
v_gene: TRBV28
j_gene: TRBJ2-7
abundance: .
CDR3nt: TGTGCCAGCGAGACTCCAGGGACCTACGAGCAGTACTTC
CDR3aa: CASETPGTYEQYF

d_gene: .
v_gene: TRBV6-5
j_gene: TRBJ2-7
abundance: few
CDR3nt: TGTGCCAGTCACCGGGACGGAGGCTACGAGCAGTACTTC
CDR3aa: CASHRDGGYEQYF

d_gene: TRBD1
v_gene: TRBV28
j_gene: TRBJ1-1
abundance: .
CDR3nt: TGTGCCAGCAGTTTCCCGGACAGGGAAAAAGCTTTCTTT
CDR3aa: CASSFPDREKAFF

d_gene: .
v_gene: TRBV21-1
j_gene: TRBJ2-5
abundance: .
CDR3nt: TGTGCCAGCAGCAAGGCAGGGTACCAAGAGACCCAGTACTTC
CDR3aa: CASSKAGYQETQYF

d_gene: .
v_gene: TRBV19
j_gene: TRBJ1-5
abundance: few
CDR3nt: TGTGCCAGTTCGTCTCCAGGGGACAATCAGCCCCAGCATTTT
CDR3aa: CASSSPGDNQPQHF

d_gene: .
v_gene: TRBV18
j_gene: TRBJ2-1
abundance: .
CDR3nt: TGTGCCAGCTCACCATTCGACAGTGTCGCCTACAATGAGCAGTTCTTC
CDR3aa: CASSPFDSVAYNEQFF

d_gene: TRBD2
v_gene: TRBV5-1
j_gene: TRBJ2-3
abundance: few
CDR3nt: TGCGCCAGCAGCCGGGACTACACGGATACGCAGTATTTT
CDR3aa: CASSRDYTDTQYF

d_gene: .
v_gene: TRBV27
j_gene: TRBJ1-3
abundance: .
CDR3nt: TGTGCCAGCAGTTTTACGGGTTCTGGAAACACCATATATTTT
CDR3aa: CASSFTGSGNTIYF

d_gene: .
v_gene: TRBV5-1
j_gene: TRBJ1-1
abundance: once
CDR3nt: TGCGCCAGCCGGGAGGGGGAGAGCACTGAAGCTTTCTTT
CDR3aa: CASREGESTEAFF

d_gene: .
v_gene: TRBV30
j_gene: TRBJ1-6
abundance: few
CDR3nt: TGTGCCTGGAGTGTACGGGGTGCGAATTCACCCCTCCACTTT
CDR3aa: CAWSVRGANSPLHF

d_gene: .
v_gene: TRBV6-4
j_gene: TRBJ1-1
abundance: .
CDR3nt: TGTGCCAGCAGTGAAAGGAGTAACACTGAAGCTTTCTTT
CDR3aa: CASSERSNTEAFF

d_gene: .
v_gene: TRBV12-5
j_gene: TRBJ2-1
abundance: .
CDR3nt: TGTGCTAGTGGTTTGGTACACGACGCAAGGACACCGCAATGGCAGTTCTTC
CDR3aa: CASGLVHDARTPQWQFF

d_gene: TRBD1
v_gene: TRBV19
j_gene: TRBJ2-7
abundance: few
CDR3nt: TGTGCCAGCCGCCGGACAGGGGTCTACGAGCAGTACTTC
CDR3aa: CASRRTGVYEQYF

d_gene: .
v_gene: TRBV7-2
j_gene: TRBJ2-3
abundance: .
CDR3nt: TGTGCCAGCAGCCCATCTAGCGACCTCACAGATACGCAGTATTTT
CDR3aa: CASSPSSDLTDTQYF

d_gene: .
v_gene: TRBV7-6
j_gene: TRBJ2-7
abundance: .
CDR3nt: TGTGCCAGCAGCCCTCCGGGACGGCCCTACGAGCAGTACTTC
CDR3aa: CASSPPGRPYEQYF

d_gene: .
v_gene: TRBV27
j_gene: TRBJ2-1
abundance: .
CDR3nt: TGTGCCAGCAGGAAGTATGGGGGGCTGGACAATGAGCAGTTCTTC
CDR3aa: CASRKYGGLDNEQFF

d_gene: .
v_gene: TRBV19
j_gene: TRBJ1-5
abundance: few
CDR3nt: TGTGCCAGTAGTATCATGGGTAGCAATCAGCCCCAGCATTTT
CDR3aa: CASSIMGSNQPQHF

d_gene: .
v_gene: TRBV4-3
j_gene: TRBJ1-5
abundance: .
CDR3nt: TGCGCCAGCAGCCAAGATCGGCAAGGCAATCAGCCCCAGCATTTT
CDR3aa: CASSQDRQGNQPQHF

d_gene: TRBD1
v_gene: TRBV28
j_gene: TRBJ2-7
abundance: .
CDR3nt: TGTGCCAGCAGTCCGACAGGGGGCTTGTACTCTAGGGCCTACGAGCAGTACTTC
CDR3aa: CASSPTGGLYSRAYEQYF

d_gene: .
v_gene: TRBV7-9
j_gene: TRBJ2-7
abundance: few
CDR3nt: TGTGCCAGCAGCTTAGCGGATGGCCGGCCCTACGAGCAGTACTTC
CDR3aa: CASSLADGRPYEQYF

d_gene: .
v_gene: TRBV30
j_gene: TRBJ2-7
abundance: .
CDR3nt: TGTGCCTCTAAGGGTCTATCCTACGAGCAGTACTTC
CDR3aa: CASKGLSYEQYF

d_gene: .
v_gene: TRBV30
j_gene: TRBJ2-2
abundance: .
CDR3nt: TGTGCCTGGAGGGGTACCGGGGAGCTGTTTTTT
CDR3aa: CAWRGTGELFF

d_gene: TRBD1
v_gene: TRBV28
j_gene: TRBJ1-1
abundance: .
CDR3nt: TGTGCCAGCAGTTTGACAGGGGGTACTGAAGCTTTCTTT
CDR3aa: CASSLTGGTEAFF

d_gene: .
v_gene: TRBV9
j_gene: TRBJ2-7
abundance: .
CDR3nt: TGTGCCAGCAGCGTAGGGGCTACCCACTCCTACGAGCAGTACTTC
CDR3aa: CASSVGATHSYEQYF

d_gene: TRBD1
v_gene: TRBV5-8
j_gene: TRBJ1-2
abundance: few
CDR3nt: TGTGCCAGCAGCCTGGACAGGGTTAATGGCTACACCTTC
CDR3aa: CASSLDRVNGYTF

d_gene: .
v_gene: TRBV7-2
j_gene: TRBJ1-2
abundance: .
CDR3nt: TGTGCCAGCAGCTTAGGGCAGCTCTATGGCTACACCTTC
CDR3aa: CASSLGQLYGYTF

d_gene: TRBD1
v_gene: TRBV11-2
j_gene: TRBJ2-7
abundance: .
CDR3nt: TGTGCCAGCGAGCCGGGGACAGGACCATACGAGCAGTACTTC
CDR3aa: CASEPGTGPYEQYF

d_gene: TRBD1
v_gene: TRBV6-6
j_gene: TRBJ1-2
abundance: .
CDR3nt: TGTGCCAGCAGTGACTCCGGGACAGGAAGGGATGGCTACACCTTC
CDR3aa: CASSDSGTGRDGYTF

d_gene: TRBD1
v_gene: TRBV28
j_gene: TRBJ2-1
abundance: .
CDR3nt: TGTGCCACCTCGGGACAGGAGTACAATGAGCAGTTCTTC
CDR3aa: CATSGQEYNEQFF

d_gene: TRBD1
v_gene: TRBV4-3
j_gene: TRBJ1-1
abundance: .
CDR3nt: TGCGCCAGCAGCCAAGATCTCGGCAGGGGGAGGGCTGAAGCTTTCTTT
CDR3aa: CASSQDLGRGRAEAFF

d_gene: .
v_gene: TRBV15
j_gene: TRBJ1-4
abundance: .
CDR3nt: TGTGCCACCAGCAGAGATCAAGTCCTTATAAGTGAAAAACTGTTTTTT
CDR3aa: CATSRDQVLISEKLFF